Listed below are T cell receptor beta chains from one sample, sequenced in a study of T cells expressing NK-cell markers. TCRdb re-called the 5' RACE reads and catalogs CDR3 proteins one per entry, DNA excluded. Reported are approximately 150,000 distinct CDR3 sequences; the ten largest clones contain less than 15%. Material: blood T cells: a sorted CD56 or NKG2C T cell subset, CD4+ or CD8+ T cells, or bulk PBMC T cells (not recorded which). Receptor source: a man aged 18 to 30 in good health. The CDR3 runs from the conserved cysteine through the conserved F or W.

j_call: TRBJ2-1; v_call: TRBV12-3/TRBV12-4; cdr3_aa: CASRSRLAENNEQFF
j_call: TRBJ2-4; v_call: TRBV6-5; cdr3_aa: CASRGLEVWKPNIQYF
j_call: TRBJ2-2; v_call: TRBV12-3/TRBV12-4; cdr3_aa: CASSNERSHTGELFF
j_call: TRBJ1-5; v_call: TRBV12-3/TRBV12-4; cdr3_aa: CASRTGEGSQPQHF
j_call: TRBJ2-2; v_call: TRBV12-3/TRBV12-4; cdr3_aa: CASSPPLLAGGQTGELFF
j_call: TRBJ2-7; v_call: TRBV20-1; cdr3_aa: CSARDISYEQYF
j_call: TRBJ2-3; v_call: TRBV7-9; cdr3_aa: CASSPRSGRTDTQYF
j_call: TRBJ2-3; v_call: TRBV27; cdr3_aa: CASSWTQHSADTQYF
j_call: TRBJ2-3; v_call: TRBV11-1; cdr3_aa: CASSRRVVGGPPSTDTQYF
j_call: TRBJ2-2; v_call: TRBV29-1; cdr3_aa: CSVVAQGASGSRPTNTGELFF
j_call: TRBJ2-5; v_call: TRBV7-2; cdr3_aa: CASSELNSGQETQYF
j_call: TRBJ2-3; v_call: TRBV19; cdr3_aa: CASSIGGSGSPDTQYF
j_call: TRBJ2-3; v_call: TRBV7-2; cdr3_aa: CASSSGVGPSDTQYF
j_call: TRBJ2-7; v_call: TRBV3-1; cdr3_aa: CASSQGLAGVSYEQYF
j_call: TRBJ2-7; v_call: TRBV6-2/TRBV6-3; cdr3_aa: CASSWPQGGEQYF
j_call: TRBJ1-2; v_call: TRBV4-1; cdr3_aa: CASSRRTGGNYGYTF
j_call: TRBJ2-3; v_call: TRBV6-4; cdr3_aa: CASSLRGQVGTDTQYF
j_call: TRBJ2-2; v_call: TRBV7-9; cdr3_aa: CASRAPEGVTGELFF
j_call: TRBJ1-1; v_call: TRBV6-5; cdr3_aa: CASIIWDRGDPEAFF
j_call: TRBJ2-1; v_call: TRBV5-6; cdr3_aa: CASSFGTANNEQFF